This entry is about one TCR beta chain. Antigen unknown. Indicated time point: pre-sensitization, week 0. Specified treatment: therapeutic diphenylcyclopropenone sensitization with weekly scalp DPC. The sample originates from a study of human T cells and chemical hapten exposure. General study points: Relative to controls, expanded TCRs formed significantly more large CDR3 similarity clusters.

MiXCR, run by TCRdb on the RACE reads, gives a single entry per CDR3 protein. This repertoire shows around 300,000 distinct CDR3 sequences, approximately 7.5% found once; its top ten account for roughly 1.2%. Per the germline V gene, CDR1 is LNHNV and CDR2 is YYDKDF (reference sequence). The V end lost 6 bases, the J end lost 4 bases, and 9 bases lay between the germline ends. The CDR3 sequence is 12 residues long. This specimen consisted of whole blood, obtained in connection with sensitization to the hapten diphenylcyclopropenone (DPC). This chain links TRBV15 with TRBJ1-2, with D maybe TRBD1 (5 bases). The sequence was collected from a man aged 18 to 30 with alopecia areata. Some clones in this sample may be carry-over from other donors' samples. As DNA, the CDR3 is TGTGCCACCAGGGGACGGGGCTATGGCTACACCTTC. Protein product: CATRGRGYGYTF.